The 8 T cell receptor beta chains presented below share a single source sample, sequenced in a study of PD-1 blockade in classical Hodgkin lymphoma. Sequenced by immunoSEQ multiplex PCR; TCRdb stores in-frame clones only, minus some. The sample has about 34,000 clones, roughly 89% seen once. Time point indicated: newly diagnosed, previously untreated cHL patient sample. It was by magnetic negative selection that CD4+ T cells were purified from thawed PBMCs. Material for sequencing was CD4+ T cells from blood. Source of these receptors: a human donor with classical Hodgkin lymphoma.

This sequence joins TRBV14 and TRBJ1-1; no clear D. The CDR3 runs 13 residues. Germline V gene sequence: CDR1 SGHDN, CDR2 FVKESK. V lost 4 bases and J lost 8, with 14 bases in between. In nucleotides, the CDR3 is TGTGCCAGCAGCCTCCATCGAAGTGGAGAAGCTTTCTTT. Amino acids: CASSLHRSGEAFF.

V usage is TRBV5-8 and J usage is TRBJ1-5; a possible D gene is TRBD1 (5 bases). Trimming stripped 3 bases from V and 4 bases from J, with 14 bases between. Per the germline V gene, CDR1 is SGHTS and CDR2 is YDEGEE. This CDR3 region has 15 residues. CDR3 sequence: CASSSSGTRNQPQHF. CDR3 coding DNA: TGTGCCAGCAGCTCCTCCGGGACTCGAAATCAGCCCCAGCATTTT.

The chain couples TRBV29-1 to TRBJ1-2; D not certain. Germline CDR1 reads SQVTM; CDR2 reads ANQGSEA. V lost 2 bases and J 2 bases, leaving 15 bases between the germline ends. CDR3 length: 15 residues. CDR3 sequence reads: CSVETEARQNYGYTF. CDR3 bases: TGCAGCGTTGAAACGGAGGCCAGACAAAACTATGGCTACACCTTC.

CDR3 protein: CASSPKGPYEQYF. In nucleotides, the CDR3 is TGTGCCAGCAGCCCGAAGGGCCCCTACGAGCAGTACTTC. The V call is TRBV4-2, the J call TRBJ2-5; D call uncertain. The J call is doubtful: the DNA matches TRBJ2-7 better. The germline gives CDR1 LGHNA, CDR2 YNFKEQ. This CDR3 comprises 13 residues.

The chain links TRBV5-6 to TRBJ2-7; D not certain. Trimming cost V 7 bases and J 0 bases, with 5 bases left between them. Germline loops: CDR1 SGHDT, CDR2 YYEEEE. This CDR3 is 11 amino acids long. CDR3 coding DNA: TGTGCCAGCCACAGCTCCTACGAGCAGTACTTC. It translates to CASHSSYEQYF.

The CDR3 here is CASRPQGTENIQYF. In DNA, the CDR3 is TGCGCCAGCAGGCCCCAGGGGACCGAAAACATTCAGTACTTC. The rearrangement uses TRBV5-1 and TRBJ2-4; possibly TRBD1 for D (6 bases). CDR1 and CDR2 (germline): SGHRS, YFSETQ. This CDR3 spans 14 amino acids. V lost 5 bases and J lost 5, with 14 bases in between.

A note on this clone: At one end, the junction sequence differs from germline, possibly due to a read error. In DNA, the CDR3 is TGCAGCGTCCGGTATATGAACGCTGAAGCTTTCTTT. It encodes CSVRYMNAEAFF. The chain uses TRBV29-1 and TRBJ1-1; no definite D call. From germline, CDR1 is SQVTM and CDR2 ANQGSEA. The CDR3 has 12 residues.

CDR3: CASSLAGISNQPQHF. In DNA form, the CDR3 reads TGCGCCAGCAGCTTGGCTGGGATAAGCAATCAGCCCCAGCATTTT. The chain links TRBV5-1 to TRBJ1-5, with unresolved D. Germline V lookup: CDR1 SGHRS, CDR2 YFSETQ. This CDR3 comprises 15 residues. V lost 0 bases, J lost 1 base, and 8 bases lay in between. Complete variable domain (other parts from reference TRBV5-1 and TRBJ1-5): KAGVTQTPRYLIKTRGQQVTLSCSPISGHRSVSWYQQTPGQGLQFLFEYFSETQRNKGNFPGRFSGRQFSNSRSEMNVSTLELGDSALYLCASSLAGISNQPQHFGDGTRLSIL.